The T cell receptor beta chain described here comes from a study of cytotoxic CD8 clonotypes in ibrutinib-treated CLL. As for the study in general: The subjects consisted of eleven to twelve relapsed/refractory and more than 14 treatment-naive individuals, with approximately 17 IGHV unmutated. By median roughly 72 months, 12 had progressed and about 15 stayed remitted; responses had been 2 complete and approximately 24 partial. Productive templates per sample averaged about 260,000; productive rearrangements, some 99,000. General study findings and limits: Sample timing was unmatched between remission and later-progressing patients; lymph nodes unstudied.

Points on this clone: The antigen remains unidentified. In the same sample, other DNA sequences code for this CDR3.

The V and J ends lost 5 bases and 0 bases respectively, with 4 bases between them. The CDR3 has 12 amino acids. The germline V gene has CDR1 SGHAT and CDR2 FQNNGV. TCRdb's table, derived via immunoSEQ multiplex PCR, lists solely in-frame clones and lacks some. The sample records 150,000 or so clones, 70% to 80% being singletons. J is TRBJ1-1 and V is TRBV11-2; D remains unclear. The sample consisted of PBMCs, taken after 12 months of ibrutinib treatment. The clonotype was recovered from a human donor with chronic lymphocytic leukemia. The DNA for the CDR3 is TGTGCCAGCAGCCTAATGAACACTGAAGCTTTCTTT. Translated: CASSLMNTEAFF.